These T cell receptor beta chains were read from a single sample in a study of T cells in Graves' hyperthyroidism and ophthalmopathy. TCRdb fed the multiplex PCR reads into MiXCR, producing one record per CDR3 protein. The sample shows about 520,000 distinct CDR3 sequences, 24% of them seen only once. What was sequenced was blood. Receptors were obtained from a woman aged 30 to 39 with Graves' ophthalmopathy. Both conserved end residues are part of each CDR3. The order of the fields is CDR3 protein, CDR3 DNA, D gene, clone size, V gene, J gene, CDR3 length. D genes are given only for firm matches. Some rows have no size entry. The others give once, few or many, or a class for an expanded clone.

cdr3_aa: CASGDGGNSYEQYF
cdr3_nt: TGCGCCAGCGGAGACGGGGGGAACTCCTACGAGCAGTACTTC
d_call: TRBD2
clone_size: few
v_call: TRBV5-1
j_call: TRBJ2-7
cdr3_length: 14

cdr3_aa: CASSQWSNSPLHF
cdr3_nt: TGTGCCAGCAGCCAATGGAGTAATTCACCCCTCCACTTT
d_call: NA
clone_size: few
v_call: TRBV14
j_call: TRBJ1-6
cdr3_length: 13

cdr3_aa: CASSTQTASYEQYF
cdr3_nt: TGTGCCAGTAGTACCCAGACAGCCTCCTACGAGCAGTACTTC
d_call: NA
clone_size: many
v_call: TRBV19
j_call: TRBJ2-7
cdr3_length: 14

cdr3_aa: CASSDRTGAGNQPQHF
cdr3_nt: TGTGCCAGCAGTGACCGGACAGGGGCTGGCAATCAGCCCCAGCATTTT
d_call: TRBD1
clone_size: many
v_call: TRBV25-1
j_call: TRBJ1-5
cdr3_length: 16

cdr3_aa: CASSAAPGASGELFF
cdr3_nt: TGTGCCAGCAGCGCGGCACCAGGGGCGAGCGGGGAGCTGTTTTTT
d_call: NA
clone_size: few
v_call: TRBV7-3
j_call: TRBJ2-2
cdr3_length: 15

cdr3_aa: CSAREGGRESPLHF
cdr3_nt: TGCAGTGCTAGAGAGGGAGGTCGTGAGTCACCCCTCCACTTT
d_call: NA
clone_size: NA
v_call: TRBV20-1
j_call: TRBJ1-6
cdr3_length: 14

cdr3_aa: CSVTGTQAFF
cdr3_nt: TGCAGCGTTACAGGGACGCAAGCTTTCTTT
d_call: NA
clone_size: many
v_call: TRBV29-1
j_call: TRBJ1-1
cdr3_length: 10

cdr3_aa: CASSITGWGQPQHF
cdr3_nt: TGTGCCAGTAGTATCACGGGATGGGGCCAGCCCCAGCATTTT
d_call: NA
clone_size: few
v_call: TRBV19
j_call: TRBJ1-5
cdr3_length: 14

cdr3_aa: CASSLVSSGNSPLHF
cdr3_nt: TGTGCCAGCAGTTTAGTAAGCAGTGGGAATTCACCCCTCCACTTT
d_call: NA
clone_size: few
v_call: TRBV12-3/TRBV12-4
j_call: TRBJ1-6
cdr3_length: 15

cdr3_aa: CASSLTADSNQPQHF
cdr3_nt: TGTGCCAGCAGCTTAACTGCAGATAGCAATCAGCCCCAGCATTTT
d_call: NA
clone_size: many
v_call: TRBV7-2
j_call: TRBJ1-5
cdr3_length: 15

cdr3_aa: CASSQEVHREFEQYF
cdr3_nt: TGCGCCAGCAGCCAAGAGGTCCACAGAGAGTTTGAGCAGTACTTC
d_call: NA
clone_size: many
v_call: TRBV4-3
j_call: TRBJ2-7
cdr3_length: 15

cdr3_aa: CAWRTVNTEAFF
cdr3_nt: TGTGCCTGGCGGACGGTGAACACTGAAGCTTTCTTT
d_call: NA
clone_size: NA
v_call: TRBV30
j_call: TRBJ1-1
cdr3_length: 12

cdr3_aa: CSARPGQVYEQYF
cdr3_nt: TGCAGTGCTAGACCGGGACAGGTCTACGAGCAGTACTTC
d_call: TRBD1
clone_size: many
v_call: TRBV20-1
j_call: TRBJ2-7
cdr3_length: 13

cdr3_aa: CASRRAAGTEAFF
cdr3_nt: TGTGCCAGCAGGCGGGCCGCAGGTACTGAAGCTTTCTTT
d_call: NA
clone_size: many
v_call: TRBV6-1
j_call: TRBJ1-1
cdr3_length: 13

cdr3_aa: CASSWGGPQETQYF
cdr3_nt: TGTGCCAGCAGCTGGGGTGGGCCCCAAGAGACCCAGTACTTC
d_call: NA
clone_size: NA
v_call: TRBV7-9
j_call: TRBJ2-5
cdr3_length: 14

cdr3_aa: CASSTSSGSSYEQYF
cdr3_nt: TGTGCCAGTAGTACCTCCTCGGGCTCTTCCTACGAGCAGTACTTC
d_call: NA
clone_size: many
v_call: TRBV19
j_call: TRBJ2-7
cdr3_length: 15

cdr3_aa: CASRRQGMRGETQYF
cdr3_nt: TGTGCCAGCAGACGACAGGGGATGAGGGGGGAGACCCAGTACTTC
d_call: TRBD1
clone_size: NA
v_call: TRBV12-3/TRBV12-4
j_call: TRBJ2-5
cdr3_length: 15

cdr3_aa: CASSQDRVGSAGANVLTF
cdr3_nt: TGCGCCAGCAGCCAAGATAGGGTGGGTTCCGCTGGGGCCAACGTCCTGACTTTC
d_call: NA
clone_size: few
v_call: TRBV4-3
j_call: TRBJ2-6
cdr3_length: 18

cdr3_aa: CASKRLTYGYTF
cdr3_nt: TGTGCCAGCAAACGTTTGACTTATGGCTACACCTTC
d_call: NA
clone_size: NA
v_call: TRBV6-1
j_call: TRBJ1-2
cdr3_length: 12

cdr3_aa: CASSQWGDRAQEQYF
cdr3_nt: TGTGCCAGCAGTCAGTGGGGGGACAGGGCCCAGGAGCAGTACTTC
d_call: TRBD1
clone_size: many
v_call: TRBV7-9
j_call: TRBJ2-7
cdr3_length: 15

cdr3_aa: CASSPRIGNTIYF
cdr3_nt: TGTGCCAGCAGTCCCCGTATCGGAAACACCATATATTTT
d_call: NA
clone_size: many
v_call: TRBV28
j_call: TRBJ1-3
cdr3_length: 13

cdr3_aa: CAISLDRDEQYF
cdr3_nt: TGTGCCATCAGTCTAGACAGGGACGAGCAGTACTTC
d_call: TRBD1
clone_size: many
v_call: TRBV10-3
j_call: TRBJ2-7
cdr3_length: 12

cdr3_aa: CAWSFQGAETQYF
cdr3_nt: TGTGCCTGGAGCTTCCAGGGGGCGGAGACCCAGTACTTC
d_call: TRBD1
clone_size: many
v_call: TRBV30
j_call: TRBJ2-5
cdr3_length: 13

cdr3_aa: CSARGSGGEETQYF
cdr3_nt: TGCAGTGCTAGAGGTTCGGGGGGCGAGGAGACCCAGTACTTC
d_call: NA
clone_size: few
v_call: TRBV20-1
j_call: TRBJ2-5
cdr3_length: 14

cdr3_aa: CASSQGLANNYEQYF
cdr3_nt: TGCGCCAGCAGCCAAGGACTAGCGAACAACTACGAGCAGTACTTC
d_call: TRBD2
clone_size: many
v_call: TRBV4-3
j_call: TRBJ2-7
cdr3_length: 15

cdr3_aa: CASRKSTGTVSEAFF
cdr3_nt: TGTGCCAGCCGGAAATCTACCGGGACAGTAAGTGAAGCTTTCTTT
d_call: TRBD1
clone_size: NA
v_call: TRBV6-1
j_call: TRBJ1-1
cdr3_length: 15

cdr3_aa: CASRLGQGGGELFF
cdr3_nt: TGTGCCAGCAGGCTCGGGCAGGGGGGCGGGGAGCTGTTTTTT
d_call: NA
clone_size: NA
v_call: TRBV27
j_call: TRBJ2-2
cdr3_length: 14

cdr3_aa: CATSTGKDYGYTF
cdr3_nt: TGTGCCACCTCGACAGGGAAGGACTATGGCTACACCTTC
d_call: TRBD1
clone_size: many
v_call: TRBV10-3
j_call: TRBJ1-2
cdr3_length: 13

cdr3_aa: CASSSTGRNTGELFF
cdr3_nt: TGTGCCAGCAGTTCGACAGGGAGGAACACCGGGGAGCTGTTTTTT
d_call: TRBD1
clone_size: NA
v_call: TRBV28
j_call: TRBJ2-2
cdr3_length: 15